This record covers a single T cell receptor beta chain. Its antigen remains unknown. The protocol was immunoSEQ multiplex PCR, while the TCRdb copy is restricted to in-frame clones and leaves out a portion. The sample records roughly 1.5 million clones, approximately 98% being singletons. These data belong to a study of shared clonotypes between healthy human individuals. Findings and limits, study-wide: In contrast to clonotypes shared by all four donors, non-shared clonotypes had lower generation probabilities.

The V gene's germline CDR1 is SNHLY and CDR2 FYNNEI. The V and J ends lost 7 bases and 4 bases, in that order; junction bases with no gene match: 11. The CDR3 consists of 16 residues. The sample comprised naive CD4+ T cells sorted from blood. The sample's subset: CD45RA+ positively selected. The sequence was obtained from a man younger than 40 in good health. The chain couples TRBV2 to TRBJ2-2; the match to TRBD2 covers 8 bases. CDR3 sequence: CASTPGVAGPTGELFF. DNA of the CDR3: TGTGCCAGCACCCCAGGGGTAGCGGGACCCACCGGGGAGCTGTTTTTT.